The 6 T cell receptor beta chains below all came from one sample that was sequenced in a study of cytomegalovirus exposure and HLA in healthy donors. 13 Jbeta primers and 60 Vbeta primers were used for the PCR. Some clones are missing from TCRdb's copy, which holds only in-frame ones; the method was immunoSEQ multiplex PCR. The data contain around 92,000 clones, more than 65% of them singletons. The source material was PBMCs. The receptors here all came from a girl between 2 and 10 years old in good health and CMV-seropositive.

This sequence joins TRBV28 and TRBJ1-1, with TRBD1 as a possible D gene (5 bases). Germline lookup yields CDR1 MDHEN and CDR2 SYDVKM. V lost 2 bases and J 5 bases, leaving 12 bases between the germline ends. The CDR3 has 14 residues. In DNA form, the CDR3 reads TGTGCCAGCAGTTTAAGCGCAGGGAAAACTGAAGCTTTCTTT. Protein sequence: CASSLSAGKTEAFF.

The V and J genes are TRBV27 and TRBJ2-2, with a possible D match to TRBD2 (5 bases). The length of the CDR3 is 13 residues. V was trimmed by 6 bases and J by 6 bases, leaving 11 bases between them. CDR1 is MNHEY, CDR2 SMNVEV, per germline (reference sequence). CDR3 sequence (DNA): TGTGCCAGCAGCCTTACTAGTGCCGGGGAGCTGTTTTTT. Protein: CASSLTSAGELFF.

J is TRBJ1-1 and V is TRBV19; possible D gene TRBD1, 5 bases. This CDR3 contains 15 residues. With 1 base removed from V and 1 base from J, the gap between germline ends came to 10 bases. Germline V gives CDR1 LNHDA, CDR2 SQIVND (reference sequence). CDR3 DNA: TGTGCCAGTAGTATAGCGGGGGGAAGGAACACTGAAGCTTTCTTT. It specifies CASSIAGGRNTEAFF.

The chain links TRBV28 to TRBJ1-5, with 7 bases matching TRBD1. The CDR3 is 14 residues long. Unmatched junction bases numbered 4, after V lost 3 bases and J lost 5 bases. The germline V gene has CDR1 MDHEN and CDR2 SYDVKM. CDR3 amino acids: CASSFGDRDQPQHF. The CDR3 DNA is TGTGCCAGCAGTTTCGGGGACAGAGATCAGCCCCAGCATTTT.

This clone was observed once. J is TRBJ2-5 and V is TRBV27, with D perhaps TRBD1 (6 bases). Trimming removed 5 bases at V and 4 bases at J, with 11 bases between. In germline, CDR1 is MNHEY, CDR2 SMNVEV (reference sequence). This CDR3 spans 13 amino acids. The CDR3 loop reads CASSPGVGETQYF. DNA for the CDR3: TGTGCCAGCAGTCCAGGGGTGGGAGAGACCCAGTACTTC.

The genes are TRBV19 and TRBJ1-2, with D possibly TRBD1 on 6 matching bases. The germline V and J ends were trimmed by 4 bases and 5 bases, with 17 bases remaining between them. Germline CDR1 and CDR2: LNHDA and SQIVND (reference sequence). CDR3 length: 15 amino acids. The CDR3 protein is CASSTYYRDLYGYTF. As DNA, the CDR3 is TGTGCCAGTAGTACCTACTACAGGGATCTTTATGGCTACACCTTC.